The entry below describes one T cell receptor (beta chain). The sample comes from a study of Tregs in tolerant kidney transplant recipients. Using immunoSEQ multiplex PCR, the repertoire was profiled, and TCRdb retains in-frame clones only, with some absent. Here the sample table reports 50,000 or so clones. The receptor comes from a human donor who received a combined kidney and bone marrow transplant. The sequencing used CD4+ T cells from blood, collected before the transplant.

Partial CDR3 DNA: TGTGCCAGCAGGGGGACAGGGGGGGCCACTGAA. Its protein is CASRGTGGATE. The entire CDR3 sequence reads CASRGTGGATEAFF. The chain is built from TRBV2 and TRBJ1-1; 11 positions match TRBD1. The read ends 3 residues early relative to the CDR3; the germline J gene fills the gap. CDR1 is SNHLY and CDR2 is FYNNEI in the germline V gene. CDR3 length equals 14 residues. With 6 bases clipped from V and 4 bases from J, the junction kept 4 bases outside the gene matches.